This TCR beta chain was captured by sequencing in a study of a mutant IDH1 vaccine in newly diagnosed glioma (dated by TCRdb to the early 2020s). Context from the whole study: Patients received eight vaccinations in weeks 1, 3, 5, 7, 11, 15, 19 and 23, corresponding to visits V03 through V10. Prior to enrollment, patients had been given standard therapy consisting of radiotherapy alone, temozolomide alone, or radiochemotherapy with temozolomide, with the combination given to most patients. Peripheral blood was drawn at six visits: V03 (baseline), V05, V07, V10, V12 and V13. Of the roughly 32 patients who were treated, about 60% were male and around 40% were female, and the mean age was approximately 40 years. In the chemotherapy-containing groups, vaccination started alongside temozolomide cycles, whereas in patients who had radiotherapy alone it started 4-6 weeks after radiotherapy. For exploratory analyses, about two dozen treated patients had longitudinal TCRB deep sequencing done wherever samples were available. The study at large found these results: Pseudoprogression seemed to be unrelated to changes in the top peripheral T cell clonotypes found by TCRB sequencing. Selection of PBMC samples for TCRB deep sequencing was based on availability. The authors stated that sample limitations prevented analyses of patient blood samples from being reproduced. Immune responses induced by the vaccine were seen in 90% to 95% of patients across multiple MHC alleles.

From its cysteine to its phenylalanine, the CDR3 spans 13 amino acids. This entry keeps only the CDR3 DNA: 39 bases, framed from base 1. V and J lose 4 bases and 1 base, and a span of 7 bases separates them. CDR1 and CDR2 are read off the germline V gene as WSHSY and SAAADI. For this clone: Its specific antigen is unknown. Qualities for individual bases were not recorded, and no much larger clone is one base off.

Libraries were constructed by the immunoSEQ multiplex PCR assay. The hsTCRB Kit was used according to the manufacturer's protocol to amplify rearranged TCR beta chain sequences. An Illumina MiSeq was used to sequence the TCRB libraries. The authors processed their data as follows. The proprietary platform of the kit vendor was used for demultiplexing, trimming and gene mapping. The clones in this table, taken by TCRdb from immuneACCESS, are in-frame only. Not every clone is retained; where verified, under half of the shortfall comes from an unresolved V gene, and the cause of the rest is unknown. V, J and clone size derive from that table, while D and trimming were established from the DNA sequence. The sample data list 60,000 or so clones, and around 82% of these were observed just once. The top ten clones comprise over 3% of the sample. The time point label corresponds to: week 5, during vaccination. Each vaccine dose was 300 ug of a 20-mer mutant IDH1 peptide in Montanide, given subcutaneously with topical imiquimod. Newly diagnosed WHO grade 3 or 4 IDH1-mutant astrocytomas showing loss of nuclear ATRX were present in the donors. The samples were drawn from NOA16, a multicentre, single-arm, open-label phase I trial in Germany that tested a mutant IDH1 peptide vaccine in humans for the first time. Genomic DNA for TCRB sequencing was isolated from EDTA blood with the DNeasy Blood and Tissue Kit.

The chain is made from TRBV10-2 and TRBJ1-2, with no reliable assignment of the D segment. This material consisted of PBMCs, taken from a glioma patient whose treatment included an IDH1 peptide vaccine. The clonotype originates from a woman younger than 35 with glioma. Some clones in this sample may be carry-over from other donors' samples. This receptor has the CDR3 CASSADFNYGYTF. The sequenced DNA: TGCGCCAGCAGTGCGGATTTTAACTATGGCTACACCTTC.